These 23 T cell receptor beta chains originate from one sample sequenced in a study of T-cell memory formation after mild COVID-19. Via MiXCR, TCRdb re-called the 5' RACE reads, giving one row per CDR3 protein. The table shows 470,000 or so distinct CDR3 sequences, with 20% occurring only once. The sequencing input was PBMCs or a T cell subset sorted from them (not recorded which). The receptors were sampled from an adult woman who had mild COVID-19 (a few samples of this study predate the infection). Cell type and time point are not known.

The genes are TRBV9 and TRBJ1-5; TRBD1 is a possible D gene (6 bases). The germline V gene has CDR1 SGDLS and CDR2 YYNGEE. CDR3 length: 14 residues. V lost 3 bases and J lost 4, with 11 bases in between. CDR3: CASSASDRNQPQHF. The CDR3 bases are TGTGCCAGCAGCGCATCGGACAGAAATCAGCCCCAGCATTTT.

This clonotype was counted between two and nine times. The CDR3 is CATSRAGTGGNEKLFF. The CDR3 DNA reads TGTGCCACCAGCAGGGCCGGGACAGGGGGTAATGAAAAACTGTTTTTT. The chain is built from TRBV15 and TRBJ1-4; 11 nucleotides match TRBD1. Unmatched junction bases numbered 4, after V lost 3 bases and J lost 4 bases. Germline V gene lookup returns CDR1 LNHNV and CDR2 YYDKDF (reference sequence). CDR3 length: 16 amino acids.

This clonotype has just a few counts. The gene calls are TRBV3-1 and TRBJ2-7; tentatively, D is TRBD1 (6 bases). Trimming cost V 4 bases and J 3 bases, with 13 bases left between them. Germline lookup yields CDR1 LGHDT and CDR2 YNNKEL (reference sequence). This CDR3 region has 14 residues. Here the CDR3 reads CASSPTRDNYEQYF. For the CDR3, the DNA is TGTGCCAGCAGCCCCACCCGGGACAACTACGAGCAGTACTTC.

This clonotype has more than one count but fewer than ten. The chain carries TRBV12-3 or TRBV12-4 and TRBJ1-1, with 8 bases matching TRBD1. The CDR3 contains 13 residues. V dropped 6 bases and J dropped 4; count of bases not matched to a gene: 4. CDR3 residues: CASRTTGGTEAFF. Written as DNA, the CDR3 is TGTGCCAGCAGGACTACAGGGGGCACTGAAGCTTTCTTT.

This clonotype turned up a few times. CDR3: CASSLGLNQETQYF. The CDR3 coding sequence is TGTGCCAGCAGCTTAGGACTGAACCAAGAGACCCAGTACTTC. The chain links TRBV7-2 to TRBJ2-5, with D unclear. The CDR3 covers 14 residues. CDR1 is SGHTA, CDR2 FQGNSA, per germline. Trimming took off 1 base at V and 0 bases at J, with 6 bases between the two ends.

The chain carries TRBV3-1 and TRBJ2-5; tentatively, D is TRBD1 (6 bases). The germline V and J ends were trimmed by 3 bases and 2 bases, with 10 bases remaining between them. This CDR3 region has 14 residues. In germline, CDR1 is LGHDT, CDR2 YNNKEL (reference sequence). CDR3 region: CASSQGDRQETQYF. The CDR3 DNA is TGTGCCAGCAGCCAGGGTGACAGGCAAGAGACCCAGTACTTC.

The table lists this clonotype with a few counts. The chain combines TRBV28 with TRBJ2-3, with D possibly called TRBD1 or TRBD2 (6 bases each). V shed 6 bases and J shed 0 bases, with 13 bases lying between them. The CDR3 consists of 15 residues. Germline lookup yields CDR1 MDHEN and CDR2 SYDVKM. CDR3 DNA: TGTGCCAGCAGGCGGGACAAGATTAGCACAGATACGCAGTATTTT. Protein product: CASRRDKISTDTQYF. Together with reference TRBV28 and TRBJ2-3, the CDR3 gives the full variable domain: DVKVTQSSRYLVKRTGEKVFLECVQDMDHENMFWYRQDPGLGLRLIYFSYDVKMKEKGDIPEGYSVSREKKERFSLILESASTNQTSMYLCASRRDKISTDTQYFGPGTRLTVL.

This clonotype was recorded a few times. CDR3 amino acids: CATSRERGPAYEQYF. Written as DNA, the CDR3 is TGTGCCACCAGCAGAGAAAGGGGTCCCGCCTACGAGCAGTACTTC. This sequence joins TRBV15 and TRBJ2-7, with a tentative D call TRBD1 (5 bases). The CDR3 loop spans 15 amino acids. Germline V gives CDR1 LNHNV, CDR2 YYDKDF (reference sequence). The V end lost 0 bases, the J end lost 2 bases, and 11 bases lay between the germline ends.

This clonotype was observed at least ten times. The chain combines TRBV12-3 or TRBV12-4 with TRBJ1-3; possible D gene TRBD1, 5 bases. The ends were cut back, 3 bases at V and 2 bases at J, with 8 bases in the middle. The CDR3 has 14 amino acids. CDR3 coding DNA: TGTGCCAGCAGTTTCGGGGGTGCTGGAAACACCATATATTTT. This gives the protein CASSFGGAGNTIYF.

This clonotype was picked up a small number of times. The V call is TRBV6-6, the J call TRBJ1-6; unclear D gene. Per germline, CDR1 MNHNY and CDR2 SVGAGI (reference sequence). The CDR3 is 16 amino acids. Deletions cut 7 bases from V and 0 bases from J, with 13 bases between. CDR3 nucleotide sequence: TGTGCCAGCACCGCTAAGTCGGGCTCCTATAATTCACCCCTCCACTTT. It codes for CASTAKSGSYNSPLHF.

This clonotype was recorded a few times. The chain employs TRBV10-3 and TRBJ2-7, with D tentatively TRBD2 (6 bases). With 7 bases removed from V and 3 bases from J, the gap between germline ends came to 13 bases. The CDR3 spans 13 residues. Germline CDR1 ENHRY, CDR2 SYGVKD. In DNA form, the CDR3 reads TGTGCCATCACCCTCGGGGGAGGCTACGAGCAGTACTTC. This translates into CAITLGGGYEQYF.

This clonotype was detected only a few times. The chain joins TRBV20-1 to TRBJ1-5; D call uncertain. The V gene's germline CDR1 is DFQATT and CDR2 SNEGSKA (reference sequence). CDR3 length: 12 residues. Trimming took off 2 bases at V and 9 bases at J, with 11 bases between the two ends. The CDR3 DNA follows: TGCAGTGCTAGATACACCGGGTCGCCCCAGCATTTT. Its translation is CSARYTGSPQHF.

This clonotype showed up just a few times. V and J are TRBV24-1 and TRBJ2-4; D might be TRBD1 or TRBD2, each matching 5 bases. Germline CDR1 reads KGHDR; CDR2 reads SFDVKD. V dropped 7 bases and J dropped 3 bases, with 12 bases sitting between them. The CDR3 contains 14 residues. CDR3 sequence reads: CATRGDLGKNIQYF. Here the CDR3 DNA reads TGTGCCACCAGGGGGGACCTGGGCAAAAACATTCAGTACTTC.

The genes are TRBV4-3 and TRBJ2-1; D tentatively reads TRBD1 or TRBD2 (6 bases each). The CDR3 totals 15 residues. Germline CDR1 is LGHNA and CDR2 is YSLEER. V dropped 4 bases and J dropped 0 bases, with 10 bases sitting between them. Here the CDR3 reads CASSPGADSYNEQFF. The CDR3 nucleotides are TGCGCCAGCAGCCCGGGGGCTGACTCCTACAATGAGCAGTTCTTC.

This clonotype was counted only a few times. V and J are TRBV2 and TRBJ2-5; 8 bases line up with TRBD2. This CDR3 spans 14 amino acids. The germline gives CDR1 SNHLY, CDR2 FYNNEI. With 3 bases clipped from V and 4 bases from J, the junction kept 4 bases outside the gene matches. In DNA form, the CDR3 reads TGTGCCAGCAGTGAGGGGCTAGCGGGAGAGACCCAGTACTTC. Protein product: CASSEGLAGETQYF.

The rearrangement links TRBV4-1 to TRBJ1-1, with D hard to call. The CDR3 length is 13 residues. Germline CDR1 and CDR2: MGHRA and YSYEKL. V was shortened by 1 base and J by 6 bases, with 9 bases between the two germline ends. The CDR3 spells CASSQGDRPEAFF. The CDR3 DNA reads TGCGCCAGCAGCCAAGGGGATCGCCCTGAAGCTTTCTTT.

The genes are TRBV12-3 or TRBV12-4 and TRBJ2-1; D is possibly TRBD1 or TRBD2 (6 bases each). The CDR3 is 16 residues long. V was trimmed by 1 base and J by 8 bases, leaving 18 bases between them. The DNA for the CDR3 is TGTGCCAGCAGTTTAGGTCGGGGGCAGGCTCTGGATGAGCAGTTCTTC. This codes for CASSLGRGQALDEQFF.

The CDR3 loop reads CAPPYYSSSGANVLTF. The CDR3 coding sequence is TGTGCCCCCCCCTACTACTCCTCCTCTGGGGCCAACGTCCTGACTTTC. This chain joins TRBV9 and TRBJ2-6; D unresolved. The CDR3 loop spans 16 amino acids. CDR1 is SGDLS and CDR2 is YYNGEE in the germline V gene. V lost 10 bases to trimming and J lost 0 bases, with 17 bases between them. The whole variable domain, filled in from reference TRBV9 and TRBJ2-6, reads DSGVTQTPKHLITATGQRVTLRCSPRSGDLSVYWYQQSLDQGLQFLIQYYNGEERAKGNILERFSAQQFPDLHSELNLSSLELGDSALYFCAPPYYSSSGANVLTFGAGSRLTVL.

This clonotype was counted many times. V gene TRBV7-2 combines with J gene TRBJ2-7; 7 positions agree with TRBD1. Germline lookup yields CDR1 SGHTA and CDR2 FQGNSA. The CDR3 has 14 amino acids. With V trimmed by 4 bases and J by 1 base, 4 bases remained unmatched. This chain's CDR3 is CASSSRQGSYEQYF. DNA for the CDR3: TGTGCCAGCAGCTCCCGACAGGGTTCCTACGAGCAGTACTTC.

This clonotype was observed a few times. The V and J genes are TRBV5-1 and TRBJ2-3; D is unresolved. Per the germline V gene, CDR1 is SGHRS and CDR2 is YFSETQ. V was shortened by 6 bases and J by 0 bases, with 2 bases between the two germline ends. The length of the CDR3 is 11 residues. CDR3 sequence: CASMSTDTQYF. CDR3 nucleotide sequence: TGCGCCAGCATGAGCACAGATACGCAGTATTTT.

V usage is TRBV5-4 and J usage is TRBJ2-1, with D possibly being TRBD1 (5 bases). The CDR3 extends over 15 amino acids. Trimming removed 3 bases from V and 4 bases from J, with 14 bases in between. CDR1 and CDR2 (germline): SGHNT, YYREEE (reference sequence). The CDR3 sequence is CASSSHRDRYNEQFF. CDR3 sequence (DNA): TGTGCCAGCAGCTCCCATAGAGACAGATACAATGAGCAGTTCTTC.

The J gene is TRBJ2-5, the V gene TRBV20-1, with 8 bases lining up with TRBD1. Trimming took 3 bases from V and 6 from J; bases not matched to a gene: 12. This CDR3 has 15 amino acids. Per the germline V gene, CDR1 is DFQATT and CDR2 is SNEGSKA (reference sequence). In DNA, the CDR3 is TGCAGTGCTAGCCCCGACAGGGGCCGACTTAAGACCCAGTACTTC. Its protein is CSASPDRGRLKTQYF.

The chain employs TRBV12-3 or TRBV12-4 and TRBJ2-1; D may match TRBD1 or TRBD2 (5 bases each). Trimming left V 5 bases short and J 3 bases short, with 14 bases between. CDR3 size: 15 residues. In nucleotides, the CDR3 is TGTGCCAGCAGTCCAACTAGGGGTGTCTACAATGAGCAGTTCTTC. This translates into CASSPTRGVYNEQFF.